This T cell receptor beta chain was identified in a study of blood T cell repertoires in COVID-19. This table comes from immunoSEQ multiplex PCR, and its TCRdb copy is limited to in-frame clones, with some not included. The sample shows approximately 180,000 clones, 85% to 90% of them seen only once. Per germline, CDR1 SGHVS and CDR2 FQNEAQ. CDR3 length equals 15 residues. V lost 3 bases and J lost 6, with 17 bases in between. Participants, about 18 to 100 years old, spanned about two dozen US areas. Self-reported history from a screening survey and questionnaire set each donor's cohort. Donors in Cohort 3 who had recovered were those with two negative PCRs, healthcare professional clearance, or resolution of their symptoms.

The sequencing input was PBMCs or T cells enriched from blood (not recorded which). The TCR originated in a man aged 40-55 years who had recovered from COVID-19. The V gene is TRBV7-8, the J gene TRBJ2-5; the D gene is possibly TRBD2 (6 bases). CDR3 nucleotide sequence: TGTGCCAGCAGCTTGGCAGCGGGCCTCAGCCAGACCCAGTACTTC. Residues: CASSLAAGLSQTQYF.